Shown below are 26 T cell receptor beta chains from a single sample sequenced in a study of T cells in Graves' hyperthyroidism and ophthalmopathy. TCR beta CDR3 regions were amplified from RNA. The TCR CDR3 first-round RT-PCR relied on the HTBI primer set. TCRdb independently ran MiXCR on the multiplex PCR reads; one entry per CDR3 protein. The sample consists of approximately 600,000 distinct CDR3 sequences, more than 20% of them appearing once. The sample taken for sequencing was blood. The receptor set was obtained from a man aged 25-45 years with Graves' ophthalmopathy.

V gene TRBV25-1 combines with J gene TRBJ1-1, with unresolved D. V was cut by 7 bases and J by 1 base, with 10 bases left in between. The CDR3 sequence is 13 residues long. Germline CDR1 MGHDK, CDR2 SYGVNS. CDR3 sequence reads: CASTGIGNTEAFF. As DNA, the CDR3 is TGTGCCAGCACGGGGATTGGGAACACTGAAGCTTTCTTT.

This clonotype was counted at least ten times. The chain uses TRBV30 and TRBJ2-1; 14 nucleotides agree with TRBD2. Looked up from germline, CDR1 is GTSNPN and CDR2 is SVGIG (reference sequence). Losses at the gene ends were 1 base for V and 10 bases for J; bases not matched to a gene: 3. This CDR3 comprises 14 residues. Here the CDR3 DNA reads TGTGCCTGGAGTGCGGGACTAGCGGGAGTGGAGCAGTTCTTC. It is translated as CAWSAGLAGVEQFF. Variable domain in full (rest from reference TRBV30 and TRBJ2-1): SQTIHQWPATLVQPVGSPLSLECTVEGTSNPNLYWYRQAAGRGLQLLFYSVGIGQISSEVPQNLSASRPQDRQFILSSKKLLLSDSGFYLCAWSAGLAGVEQFFGPGTRLTVL.

This clonotype was seen a few times. This chain links TRBV11-1 with TRBJ2-7; D remains unclear. V was cut by 1 base and J by 0 bases, with 10 bases left in between. There are 15 residues in the CDR3. CDR1 SGHAT and CDR2 FQDESV come from the germline V gene (reference sequence). The CDR3, as DNA: TGTGCCAGCAGCTTAGAGCAGGCCAGCTCCTACGAGCAGTACTTC. Its translation: CASSLEQASSYEQYF. The entire variable domain, with the rest obtained from reference TRBV11-1 and TRBJ2-7, is as follows: EAEVAQSPRYKITEKSQAVAFWCDPISGHATLYWYRQILGQGPELLVQFQDESVVDDSQLPKDRFSAERLKGVDSTLKIQPAELGDSAMYLCASSLEQASSYEQYFGPGTRLTVT.

The V call is TRBV20-1, the J call TRBJ2-7, with 15 nucleotides matching TRBD2. V lost 4 bases, J lost 1 base, and 5 bases stayed unmatched. The CDR3 has 16 amino acids. Germline CDR1 is DFQATT and CDR2 is SNEGSKA (reference sequence). In DNA, the CDR3 is TGCAGTGCTATGGGACTAGCGGGAGGATTTTCCTACGAGCAGTACTTC. Encoded protein: CSAMGLAGGFSYEQYF.

Ten or more counts support this clonotype. The chain links TRBV7-2 to TRBJ2-5; TRBD2 agrees at 12 bases. The CDR3 loop spans 17 amino acids. In germline, CDR1 is SGHTA, CDR2 FQGNSA. J was trimmed by 6 bases and V by 5 bases; bases with no gene match: 13. DNA of the CDR3: TGTGCCAGCAGCCTATCCTCGACTAGCGGGAGTGGCAAGACCCAGTACTTC. This sequence encodes CASSLSSTSGSGKTQYF.

Concerning this clonotype: A read error may be the cause here, since a much bigger clone is one base away. The chain is built from TRBV28 and TRBJ2-5; 8 bases fit TRBD2. The CDR3 length is 16 residues. The V segment lost 10 bases and the J segment 0 bases; nucleotides outside the gene matches: 13. Germline V gives CDR1 MDHEN, CDR2 SYDVKM. The CDR3 bases are TGTGCCACCACCGGTCGACTAGCGCGGTACCAAGAGACCCAGTACTTC. Residues: CATTGRLARYQETQYF.

The chain has TRBV4-1 and TRBJ2-3; no clear D gene. Per the germline V gene, CDR1 is MGHRA and CDR2 is YSYEKL. There are 15 residues in the CDR3. V was clipped by 2 bases and J by 1 base, with 10 bases between them. CDR3 DNA sequence: TGCGCCAGCAGCCAACGGGCTTCGGGCACAGATACGCAGTATTTT. Protein sequence: CASSQRASGTDTQYF.

This clonotype was found many times. The chain carries TRBV5-1 and TRBJ2-1, with D perhaps being TRBD1 or TRBD2 (6 bases each). This CDR3 spans 16 amino acids. CDR1 is SGHRS, CDR2 YFSETQ, per germline. Trimming removed 6 bases at V and 8 bases at J, with 24 bases between. CDR3 protein: CASTPWGAAGNDEQFF. The CDR3 nucleotides read TGCGCCAGCACTCCTTGGGGGGCGGCAGGCAACGATGAGCAGTTCTTC. Variable domain in full (rest from reference TRBV5-1 and TRBJ2-1): KAGVTQTPRYLIKTRGQQVTLSCSPISGHRSVSWYQQTPGQGLQFLFEYFSETQRNKGNFPGRFSGRQFSNSRSEMNVSTLELGDSALYLCASTPWGAAGNDEQFFGPGTRLTVL.

This clonotype has ten or more counts. The chain joins TRBV28 to TRBJ1-2; 10 positions match TRBD1. The CDR3 consists of 17 residues. Germline V gives CDR1 MDHEN, CDR2 SYDVKM. V lost 2 bases, J lost 7 bases, and 13 bases stayed unmatched. The CDR3 nucleotides are TGTGCCAGCAGTTTAATCCGGGACAGGGGCATTGATCTTGGCTACACCTTC. It yields the protein CASSLIRDRGIDLGYTF.

This clonotype was seen more than once but under ten times. The chain uses TRBV27 and TRBJ2-1, with 8 bases lining up with TRBD2. Germline V lookup: CDR1 MNHEY, CDR2 SMNVEV (reference sequence). The CDR3 sequence is 15 residues long. V shed 2 bases and J 9 bases; nucleotides not matched to a gene: 9. The CDR3 nucleotides are TGTGCCAGCAGTTTAATTCCTATCGGGGGGGGTGAGCAGTTCTTC. Translating it yields CASSLIPIGGGEQFF.

This chain joins TRBV6-9 and TRBJ2-3; 8 bases are a match to TRBD2. V gave up 4 bases and J gave up 3 bases; unmatched junction bases: 3. Germline V CDR1 and CDR2: MNHGY, SVAAGI. The length of the CDR3 is 14 residues. This CDR3 reads CASSSQRETDTQYF. CDR3 bases: TGTGCCAGCAGTTCCCAGCGGGAGACAGATACGCAGTATTTT.

The rearrangement joins TRBV5-4 to TRBJ2-7; TRBD1 matches 7 bases. Trimming at V came to 6 bases and at J to 4 bases, leaving 10 bases not matched to a gene. CDR1 is SGHNT and CDR2 is YYREEE in the germline V gene (reference sequence). The CDR3 spans 14 residues. This CDR3 is CASNRDRDPYEQYF. CDR3 DNA sequence: TGTGCCAGCAACCGAGACAGGGATCCATACGAGCAGTACTTC.

This clonotype was detected many times. CDR3 in DNA: TGTGCCTGGAGGGACAGGGGATACGAGCAGTACTTC. Protein product: CAWRDRGYEQYF. The rearrangement uses TRBV30 and TRBJ2-7, with 9 nucleotides matching TRBD1. CDR1 and CDR2 from the germline V gene are GTSNPN and SVGIG (reference sequence). The V gene end was trimmed by 3 bases and the J gene end by 4 bases; junction bases not matched to a gene: 1. The CDR3 is 12 residues long. Together with reference TRBV30 and TRBJ2-7, the CDR3 gives the full variable domain: SQTIHQWPATLVQPVGSPLSLECTVEGTSNPNLYWYRQAAGRGLQLLFYSVGIGQISSEVPQNLSASRPQDRQFILSSKKLLLSDSGFYLCAWRDRGYEQYFGPGTRLTVT.

The chain carries TRBV6-5 and TRBJ2-1, with unresolved D. Germline CDR1 MNHEY, CDR2 SVGAGI. With 0 bases removed from V and 6 bases from J, the gap between germline ends came to 15 bases. The CDR3 runs 16 residues. The DNA of the CDR3 is TGTGCCAGCAGTTACTCTGGCCAGCCCATCCTCAATGAGCAGTTCTTC. Protein: CASSYSGQPILNEQFF.

This clonotype was observed many times. The chain uses TRBV5-6 and TRBJ2-7, with 11 nucleotides matching TRBD2. The CDR3 has 17 amino acids. Per germline, CDR1 SGHDT and CDR2 YYEEEE. V trimming: 4 bases; J trimming: 4 bases; junction bases outside the gene matches: 13. The CDR3, as DNA: TGTGCCAGCAGCCCGGGGTACGGGACTAGCGGTGCATACGAGCAGTACTTC. Translating it yields CASSPGYGTSGAYEQYF.

The chain links TRBV6-6 to TRBJ2-2; no firm D call. The CDR3 spans 14 residues. Deletions cut 2 bases from V and 8 bases from J, with 12 bases between. Per germline, CDR1 MNHNY and CDR2 SVGAGI (reference sequence). The CDR3, as DNA: TGTGCCAGCAGTTACGGATCCCCCCCTGGGGAGCTGTTTTTT. Translation: CASSYGSPPGELFF.

This clonotype was counted only a few times. The chain uses TRBV9 and TRBJ1-4; D not certain. CDR1 is SGDLS and CDR2 is YYNGEE in the germline V gene. This CDR3 is 17 amino acids long. The V end lost 0 bases, the J end lost 7 bases, and 19 bases lay between the germline ends. In DNA, the CDR3 is TGTGCCAGCAGCGTAGCTGGTCCGGAAAGAGACCCTGAAAAACTGTTTTTT. Translating it yields CASSVAGPERDPEKLFF. Full variable domain (outside the CDR3, taken from reference TRBV9 and TRBJ1-4): DSGVTQTPKHLITATGQRVTLRCSPRSGDLSVYWYQQSLDQGLQFLIQYYNGEERAKGNILERFSAQQFPDLHSELNLSSLELGDSALYFCASSVAGPERDPEKLFFGSGTQLSVL.

This chain links TRBV3-1 with TRBJ1-3; no reliable D call. The V end was cut by 3 bases, the J end by 7 bases, with 10 bases between. The CDR3 covers 13 residues. Germline CDR1 and CDR2: LGHDT and YNNKEL (reference sequence). The CDR3 nucleotides are TGTGCCAGCAGCCAGCGAGGTCCGAACACCATATATTTT. This translates into CASSQRGPNTIYF.

V gene TRBV2 combines with J gene TRBJ1-4; D uncertain. CDR3 size: 14 residues. Germline lookup yields CDR1 SNHLY and CDR2 FYNNEI. The germline V and J ends were trimmed by 2 bases and 7 bases, with 11 bases remaining between them. CDR3 amino acids: CASSELTNFEKLFF. CDR3 bases: TGTGCCAGCAGTGAACTGACCAATTTTGAAAAACTGTTTTTT.

The rearrangement uses TRBV20-1 and TRBJ2-5, with D perhaps being TRBD1 or TRBD2 (6 bases each). Germline assignment: CDR1 DFQATT and CDR2 SNEGSKA (reference sequence). The CDR3 runs 13 residues. Trimming left V 6 bases short and J 1 base short, with 12 bases between. CDR3 protein: CSAGGPAQETQYF. DNA of the CDR3: TGCAGTGCAGGGGGGCCTGCCCAAGAGACCCAGTACTTC.

This clonotype has a count of ten or more. The chain carries TRBV11-2 and TRBJ1-2, with a tentative D call TRBD1 (6 bases). CDR1 SGHAT and CDR2 FQNNGV come from the germline V gene. The CDR3 sequence is 15 residues long. Trimming removed 2 bases from V and 0 bases from J, with 10 bases in between. The CDR3 is CASSLTAGANYGYTF. The CDR3 bases are TGTGCCAGCAGCTTAACCGCAGGGGCTAACTATGGCTACACCTTC.

This clonotype came up many times. The genes are TRBV27 and TRBJ2-7; 9 bases are a match to TRBD1. Germline assignment: CDR1 MNHEY and CDR2 SMNVEV (reference sequence). V gave up 4 bases and J gave up 0 bases; unmatched junction bases: 4. The CDR3 loop spans 15 amino acids. The CDR3 loop reads CASSSGTGPSYEQYF. The CDR3 nucleotides read TGTGCCAGCAGTTCCGGGACAGGGCCCTCCTACGAGCAGTACTTC.

V usage is TRBV19 and J usage is TRBJ1-1; weak D call: TRBD1 (5 bases). Germline CDR1 is LNHDA and CDR2 is SQIVND (reference sequence). V lost 3 bases and J lost 3, with 14 bases in between. The CDR3 extends over 15 amino acids. The CDR3 DNA sequence: TGTGCCAGTAGTATCCCCGGGGGAGGGTACACTGAAGCTTTCTTT. It is translated as CASSIPGGGYTEAFF.

This clonotype was detected many times. The rearrangement links TRBV7-8 to TRBJ2-7, with 10 bases aligning to TRBD2. The J segment lost 0 bases and the V segment lost 5 bases, leaving 4 bases of the junction unmatched. Germline V gene sequence: CDR1 SGHVS, CDR2 FQNEAQ. This CDR3 contains 15 residues. In nucleotides, the CDR3 is TGTGCCAGCAGCGGTAGCGGGAGGAGCTCCTACGAGCAGTACTTC. This codes for CASSGSGRSSYEQYF. The whole variable domain, filled in from reference TRBV7-8 and TRBJ2-7, reads GAGVSQSPRYKVAKRGQDVALRCDPISGHVSLFWYQQALGQGPEFLTYFQNEAQLDKSGLPSDRFFAERPEGSVSTLKIQRTQQEDSAVYLCASSGSGRSSYEQYFGPGTRLTVT.

This clonotype was seen repeatedly, ten times or more. The chain combines TRBV11-3 with TRBJ2-7, with TRBD2 identical over 8 bases. Germline CDR1 and CDR2: SGHNT and YENEEA. This CDR3 has 15 amino acids. The trim removed 5 bases at V and 1 base at J, leaving 7 bases unmatched. The CDR3: CASSLGTSLSYEQYF. CDR3 nucleotide sequence: TGTGCCAGCAGCCTCGGGACTAGTTTGTCCTACGAGCAGTACTTC.

This clonotype was observed a single time. A much larger clonotype is one base distant, so this may be a read error. V gene TRBV7-2 combines with J gene TRBJ2-1; TRBD2 matches at 12 bases. The germline gives CDR1 SGHTA, CDR2 FQGNSA. Trimming removed 4 bases from V and 6 bases from J; junction bases left unmatched: 13. The CDR3 loop spans 18 amino acids. The CDR3 loop reads CASSYPTSPSGRGNEQFF. CDR3 in DNA: TGTGCCAGCAGCTACCCAACCTCTCCTAGCGGGAGGGGCAATGAGCAGTTCTTC.